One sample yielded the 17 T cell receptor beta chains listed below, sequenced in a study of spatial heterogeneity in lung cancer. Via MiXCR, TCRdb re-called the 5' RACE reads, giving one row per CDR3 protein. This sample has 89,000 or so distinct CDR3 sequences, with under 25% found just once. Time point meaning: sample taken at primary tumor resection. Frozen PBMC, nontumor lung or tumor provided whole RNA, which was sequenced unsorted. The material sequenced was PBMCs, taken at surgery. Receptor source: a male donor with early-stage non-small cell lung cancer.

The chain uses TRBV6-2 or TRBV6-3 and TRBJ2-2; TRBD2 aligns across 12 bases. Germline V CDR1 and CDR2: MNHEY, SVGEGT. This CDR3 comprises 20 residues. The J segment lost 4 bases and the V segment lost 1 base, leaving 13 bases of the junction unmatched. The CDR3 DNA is TGTGCCAGCAGTTACTTAAAAAGGACTAGCGGGGTCCGATTCACCGGGGAGCTGTTTTTT. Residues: CASSYLKRTSGVRFTGELFF.

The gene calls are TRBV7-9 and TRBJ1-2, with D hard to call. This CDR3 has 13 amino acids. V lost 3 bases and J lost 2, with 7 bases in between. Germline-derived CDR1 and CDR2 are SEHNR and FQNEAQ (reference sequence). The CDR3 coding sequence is TGTGCCAGCAGCTTGGAGGGAAACTATGGCTACACCTTC. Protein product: CASSLEGNYGYTF.

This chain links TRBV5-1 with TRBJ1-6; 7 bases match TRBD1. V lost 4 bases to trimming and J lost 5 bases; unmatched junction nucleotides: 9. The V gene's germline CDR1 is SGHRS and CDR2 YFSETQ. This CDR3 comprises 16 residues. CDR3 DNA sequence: TGCGCCAGCAGCCCCGAGGGGGCAGGAGATAATTCACCCCTCCACTTT. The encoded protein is CASSPEGAGDNSPLHF.

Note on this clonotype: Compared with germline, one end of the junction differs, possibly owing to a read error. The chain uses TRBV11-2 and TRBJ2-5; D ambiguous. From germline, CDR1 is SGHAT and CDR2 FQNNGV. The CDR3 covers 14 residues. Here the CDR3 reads CASNLDPAAKTQYF. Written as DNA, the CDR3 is TGTGCCAGCAACTTAGATCCGGCGGCAAAGACCCAGTACTTC.

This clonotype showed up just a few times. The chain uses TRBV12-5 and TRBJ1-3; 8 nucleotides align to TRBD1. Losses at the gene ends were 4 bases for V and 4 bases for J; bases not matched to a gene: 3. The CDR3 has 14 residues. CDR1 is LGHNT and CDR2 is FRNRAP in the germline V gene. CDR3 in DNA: TGTGCTAGTGGTTCCAGGGGGCTCGGAAACACCATATATTTT. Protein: CASGSRGLGNTIYF.

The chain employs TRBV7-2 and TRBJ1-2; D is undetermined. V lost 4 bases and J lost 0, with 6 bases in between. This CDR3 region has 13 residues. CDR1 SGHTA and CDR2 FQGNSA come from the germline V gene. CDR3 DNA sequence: TGTGCCAGCAGCTCGTCAGCTAACTATGGCTACACCTTC. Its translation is CASSSSANYGYTF.

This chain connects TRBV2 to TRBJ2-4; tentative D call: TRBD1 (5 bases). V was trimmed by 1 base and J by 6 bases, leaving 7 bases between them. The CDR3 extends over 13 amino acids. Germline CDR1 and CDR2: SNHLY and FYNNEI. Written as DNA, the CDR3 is TGTGCCAGCAGTGAAGTAAGGGGAAACATTCAGTACTTC. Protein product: CASSEVRGNIQYF.

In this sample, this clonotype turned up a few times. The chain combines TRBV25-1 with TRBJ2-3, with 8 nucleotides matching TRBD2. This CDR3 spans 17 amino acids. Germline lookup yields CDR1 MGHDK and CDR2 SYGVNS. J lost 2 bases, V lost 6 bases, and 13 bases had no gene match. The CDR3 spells CASSPGGSFSPTDTQYF. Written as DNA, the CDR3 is TGTGCCAGCAGCCCGGGGGGGTCTTTTTCCCCCACAGATACGCAGTATTTT. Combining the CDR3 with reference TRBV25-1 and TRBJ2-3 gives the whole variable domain EADIYQTPRYLVIGTGKKITLECSQTMGHDKMYWYQQDPGMELHLIHYSYGVNSTEKGDLSSESTVSRIRTEHFPLTLESARPSHTSQYLCASSPGGSFSPTDTQYFGPGTRLTVL.

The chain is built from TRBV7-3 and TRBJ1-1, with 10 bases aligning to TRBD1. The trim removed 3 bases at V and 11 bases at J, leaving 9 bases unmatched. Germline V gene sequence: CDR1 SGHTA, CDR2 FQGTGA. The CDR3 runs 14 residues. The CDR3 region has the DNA TGTGCCAGCAGCTTGGGGGACAGGGGCTCGTGGGCTTTCTTT. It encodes CASSLGDRGSWAFF.

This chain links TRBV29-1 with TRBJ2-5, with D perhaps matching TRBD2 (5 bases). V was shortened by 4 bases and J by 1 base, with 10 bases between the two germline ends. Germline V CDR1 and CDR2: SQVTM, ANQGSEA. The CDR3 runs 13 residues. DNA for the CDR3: TGCAGCGTTGTTATCGGACTCCAAGAGACCCAGTACTTC. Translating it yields CSVVIGLQETQYF.

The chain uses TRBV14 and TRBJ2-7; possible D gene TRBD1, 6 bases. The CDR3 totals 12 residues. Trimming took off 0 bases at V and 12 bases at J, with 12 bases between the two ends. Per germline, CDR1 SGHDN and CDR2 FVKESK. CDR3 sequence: CASSQDRGFRYF. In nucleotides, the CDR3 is TGTGCCAGCAGCCAAGATAGGGGGTTCCGGTACTTC.

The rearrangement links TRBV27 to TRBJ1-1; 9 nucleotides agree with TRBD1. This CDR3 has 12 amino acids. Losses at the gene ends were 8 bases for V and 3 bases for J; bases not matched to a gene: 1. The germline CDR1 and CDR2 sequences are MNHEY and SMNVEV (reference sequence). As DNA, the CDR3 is TGTGCCAGCCGACAGGGGGACACTGAAGCTTTCTTT. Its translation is CASRQGDTEAFF.

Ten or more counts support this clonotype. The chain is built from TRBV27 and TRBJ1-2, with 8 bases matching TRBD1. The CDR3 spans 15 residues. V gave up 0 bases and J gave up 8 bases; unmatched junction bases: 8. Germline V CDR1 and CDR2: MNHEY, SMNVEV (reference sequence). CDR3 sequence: CASSLSNQGARGYTF. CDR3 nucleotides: TGTGCCAGCAGTTTATCCAATCAGGGGGCAAGGGGCTACACCTTC.

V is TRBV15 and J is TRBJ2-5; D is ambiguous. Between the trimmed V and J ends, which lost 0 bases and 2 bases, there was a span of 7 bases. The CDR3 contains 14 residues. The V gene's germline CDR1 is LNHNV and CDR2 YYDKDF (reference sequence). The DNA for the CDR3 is TGTGCCACCAGCAGAGACCACAGACAAGAGACCCAGTACTTC. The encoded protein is CATSRDHRQETQYF.

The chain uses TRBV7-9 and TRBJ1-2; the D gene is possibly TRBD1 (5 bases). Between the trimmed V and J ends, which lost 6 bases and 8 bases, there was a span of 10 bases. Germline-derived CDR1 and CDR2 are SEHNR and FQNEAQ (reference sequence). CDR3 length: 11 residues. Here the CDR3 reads CASRRDDGYTF. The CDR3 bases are TGTGCCAGCAGGCGGGACGACGGCTACACCTTC.

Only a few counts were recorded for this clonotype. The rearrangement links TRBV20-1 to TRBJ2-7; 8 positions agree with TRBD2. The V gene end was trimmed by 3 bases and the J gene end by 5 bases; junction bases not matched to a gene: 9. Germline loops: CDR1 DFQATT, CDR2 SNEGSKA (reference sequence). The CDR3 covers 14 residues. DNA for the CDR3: TGCAGTGCTAGCGGGACTAGTGGATTCGACGAGCAGTACTTC. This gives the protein CSASGTSGFDEQYF.

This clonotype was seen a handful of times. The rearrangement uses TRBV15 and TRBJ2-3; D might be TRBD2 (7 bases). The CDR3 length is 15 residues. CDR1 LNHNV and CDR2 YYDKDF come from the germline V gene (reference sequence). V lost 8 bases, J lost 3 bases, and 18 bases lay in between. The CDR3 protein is CATGREGGRTDTQYF. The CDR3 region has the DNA TGTGCCACCGGGCGTGAGGGGGGGCGGACAGATACGCAGTATTTT. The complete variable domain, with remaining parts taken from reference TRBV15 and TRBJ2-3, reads DAMVIQNPRYQVTQFGKPVTLSCSQTLNHNVMYWYQQKSSQAPKLLFHYYDKDFNNEADTPDNFQSRRPNTSFCFLDIRSPGLGDTAMYLCATGREGGRTDTQYFGPGTRLTVL.